The clone carrying this T cell receptor (beta chain) appeared a few times. Its antigen remains unidentified. The record originates from a study of blood T cells in healthy people across ages. Per the germline V gene, CDR1 is SGHTA and CDR2 is FQGNSA. With 0 bases clipped from V and 8 bases from J, the junction kept 6 bases outside the gene matches. This CDR3 contains 15 residues. Study-level findings and limits: Among long-lived donors, naive CD4+ cells were more numerous and diversity higher than in aged donors.

Using a J-beta primer mix together with a sample-barcoded 5' primer, a second PCR was run for roughly 7 to 12 cycles. A single record per CDR3 protein comes from TCRdb applying MiXCR to the 5' RACE reads. The top ten hold 10% to 15% of the sample, which has about 810,000 distinct CDR3 sequences, roughly 35% seen once. The sequenced sample consisted of blood. This TCR came from a man younger than 30 in good health. V is TRBV7-2 and J is TRBJ2-1, with 8 bases lining up with TRBD2. The CDR3 region has the DNA TGTGCCAGCAGCTTAGCCGGGACTAGTCAGCATGAGCAGTTCTTC. This encodes CASSLAGTSQHEQFF.